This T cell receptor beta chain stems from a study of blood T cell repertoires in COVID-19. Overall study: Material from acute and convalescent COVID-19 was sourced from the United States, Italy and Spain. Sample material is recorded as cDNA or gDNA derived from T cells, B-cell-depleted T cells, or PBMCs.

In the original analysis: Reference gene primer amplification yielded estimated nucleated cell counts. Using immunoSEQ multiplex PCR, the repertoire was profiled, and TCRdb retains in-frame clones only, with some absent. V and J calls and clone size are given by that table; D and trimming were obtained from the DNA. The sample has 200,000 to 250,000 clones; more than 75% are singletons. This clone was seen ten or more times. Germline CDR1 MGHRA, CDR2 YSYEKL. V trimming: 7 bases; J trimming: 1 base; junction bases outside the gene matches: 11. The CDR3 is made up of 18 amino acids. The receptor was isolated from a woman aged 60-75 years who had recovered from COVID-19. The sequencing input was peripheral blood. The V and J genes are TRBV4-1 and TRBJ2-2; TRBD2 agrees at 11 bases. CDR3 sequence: CASKFASGGRGNTGELFF. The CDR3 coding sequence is TGCGCCAGCAAGTTCGCTAGCGGGGGGCGAGGGAACACCGGGGAGCTGTTTTTT.